This TCR beta chain was retrieved from a study of blood T cell repertoires in COVID-19. About the research overall: Collection of acute and convalescent COVID-19 samples took place in the United States, Italy and Spain. Sample material is recorded as cDNA or gDNA derived from T cells, B-cell-depleted T cells, or PBMCs.

Per the authors' pipeline: Estimation of nucleated cell counts relied on the amplification of reference gene primers. Only in-frame clones appear in the TCRdb table, and some are missing; sequencing was by immunoSEQ multiplex PCR. That table supplies the V and J calls and clone size; D and trimming were determined from the DNA. The sample records 210,000 or so clones, about 90% being singletons. Trimming removed 7 bases from V and 2 bases from J, with 12 bases in between. The CDR3 contains 13 residues. Sequenced sample: peripheral blood. The sequence came from a man aged 35 to 55 with active or convalescent COVID-19. The rearrangement uses TRBV12-3 or TRBV12-4 and TRBJ2-7; D not certain. CDR3 bases: TGTGCCAGCACCACGGCTGAGGCCTACGAGCAGTACTTC. Encoded protein: CASTTAEAYEQYF.